Following are 3 T cell receptor beta chains from one sample sequenced in a study of control samples from healthy donors and cancer patients. Using immunoSEQ multiplex PCR, the repertoire was profiled, and TCRdb retains in-frame clones only, with some absent. The sample shows roughly 130,000 clones, about 88% of them seen only once. Sequencing was done on a sample of blood. The receptors come from a woman in her 30s in good health.

This rearrangement joins TRBV30 to TRBJ1-4; D not resolved. The CDR3 extends over 14 amino acids. From germline, CDR1 is GTSNPN and CDR2 SVGIG (reference sequence). Trimming left V 0 bases short and J 7 bases short, with 12 bases between. The CDR3 DNA sequence: TGTGCCTGGAGTGTAGGCTCCACTCGTGAAAAACTGTTTTTT. It translates to CAWSVGSTREKLFF.

This chain uses TRBV9 with TRBJ2-3; D may be TRBD2 (5 bases). CDR3 length: 15 amino acids. The V end lost 4 bases, the J end lost 6 bases, and 18 bases lay between the germline ends. The germline V gene encodes CDR1 SGDLS and CDR2 YYNGEE. The CDR3 region has the DNA TGTGCCAGCAGCATCGGGGAGTCCCCTGCGGATACGCAGTATTTT. Protein sequence: CASSIGESPADTQYF.

The chain is built from TRBV6-1 and TRBJ2-7; 9 nucleotides line up with TRBD1. The germline V gene has CDR1 MNHNS and CDR2 SASEGT. With 10 bases clipped from V and 2 bases from J, the junction kept 9 bases outside the gene matches. There are 14 residues in the CDR3. CDR3 sequence (DNA): TGTGCCACTAAGGGACAGGGTATGCCCTACGAGCAGTACTTC. Its translation: CATKGQGMPYEQYF.